These T cell receptor beta chains were read from a single sample in a study of cytomegalovirus exposure and HLA in healthy donors. The method was immunoSEQ multiplex PCR; TCRdb's version includes in-frame clones alone and lacks a portion of them. The repertoire has about 41,000 clones, approximately 81% of them found once; the top ten carry 2.7%. The material sequenced was PBMCs. The receptor source for this set is a man between 50 and 59 years old in good health and CMV-seronegative. Each CDR3 is given with its conserved first and last residue. A D gene is named only where the DNA matches it firmly. Only part of the rows carry a size: once, few, many, or a class if the clone is expanded.

clone_size	cdr3_length	d_call	v_call	j_call	cdr3_aa	cdr3_nt
-	15	TRBD1	TRBV7-9	TRBJ1-5	CASSWGQGSNQPQHF	TGTGCCAGCAGCTGGGGACAGGGGAGCAATCAGCCCCAGCATTTT
-	14	TRBD2	TRBV9	TRBJ2-3	CASSDSGGPDTQYF	TGTGCCAGCAGCGATAGCGGGGGGCCAGATACGCAGTATTTT
-	16	TRBD1	TRBV4-1	TRBJ1-4	CASSQEAGGSNEKLFF	TGCGCCAGCAGCCAGGAGGCAGGGGGCTCTAATGAAAAACTGTTTTTT
-	13	-	TRBV7-9	TRBJ1-1	CASSPPDRAEAFF	TGTGCCAGCAGCCCCCCCGACCGGGCTGAAGCTTTCTTT
-	14	-	TRBV6-1	TRBJ1-3	CASGAGGSGNTIYF	TGTGCCAGCGGGGCGGGGGGATCTGGAAACACCATATATTTT
-	15	TRBD2	TRBV5-5	TRBJ2-7	CASSSATSGSYEQYF	TGTGCCAGCAGCTCCGCGACTAGCGGGAGCTACGAGCAGTACTTC
-	17	-	TRBV21-1	TRBJ2-7	CASSNGDWRRDVYEQYF	TGTGCCAGCAGCAATGGGGACTGGCGAAGGGACGTTTACGAGCAGTACTTC
-	14	-	TRBV29-1	TRBJ1-2	CSVDTSTGEYGYTF	TGCAGCGTTGATACCTCGACAGGCGAATATGGCTACACCTTC
-	15	TRBD1	TRBV2	TRBJ1-6	CASRDGTGHNSPLHF	TGTGCCAGCAGGGACGGGACAGGGCATAATTCACCCCTCCACTTT
-	15	TRBD2	TRBV6-4	TRBJ2-3	CASSSLAGGSDTQYF	TGTGCCAGCAGCTCACTAGCGGGGGGGTCAGATACGCAGTATTTT
-	13	TRBD1	TRBV5-1	TRBJ2-7	CASSSQGGDEQYF	TGCGCCAGCAGCTCTCAAGGGGGCGACGAGCAGTACTTC
-	13	TRBD1	TRBV5-4	TRBJ1-1	CASSEDRGTEAFF	TGTGCCAGCAGCGAGGACAGGGGCACTGAAGCTTTCTTT
few	13	TRBD1	TRBV7-9	TRBJ2-7	CAEGQGDSYEQYF	TGTGCAGAGGGACAGGGCGATTCCTACGAGCAGTACTTC
few	18	TRBD1	TRBV5-4	TRBJ2-3	CASSDAGTGGYPLHTQYF	TGTGCCAGCAGCGACGCCGGGACAGGGGGATATCCACTTCATACGCAGTATTTT
-	17	TRBD1	TRBV29-1	TRBJ2-6	CSADTGTGGPGANVLTF	TGCAGCGCTGACACCGGGACAGGGGGCCCTGGGGCCAACGTCCTGACTTTC
-	13	-	TRBV27	TRBJ2-7	CASSYQGTYEQYF	TGTGCCAGCAGTTATCAGGGCACCTACGAGCAGTACTTC
-	15	-	TRBV5-5	TRBJ1-5	CASSLAGSVNQPQHF	TGTGCCAGCAGCTTGGCCGGGTCCGTCAATCAGCCCCAGCATTTT
-	14	TRBD1	TRBV30	TRBJ1-1	CAWDMGTGNTEAFF	TGTGCCTGGGACATGGGGACAGGGAACACTGAAGCTTTCTTT
-	14	TRBD2	TRBV9	TRBJ2-7	CASSRASGSYEQYF	TGTGCCAGCAGTAGGGCTAGCGGGTCCTACGAGCAGTACTTC
-	15	TRBD2	TRBV19	TRBJ2-7	CASSIGQGLGYEQYF	TGTGCCAGTAGTATCGGGCAGGGACTAGGATACGAGCAGTACTTC
-	14	-	TRBV7-3	TRBJ1-3	CASSSPGAGNTIYF	TGTGCCAGCAGCTCCCCCGGGGCTGGAAACACCATATATTTT
-	13	-	TRBV28	TRBJ2-1	CASSIGAPNEQFF	TGTGCCAGCAGTATTGGAGCGCCGAATGAGCAGTTCTTC
few	14	-	TRBV5-4	TRBJ2-5	CASSLSRAQETQYF	TGTGCCAGCAGCTTGTCGCGGGCACAAGAGACCCAGTACTTC
-	15	-	TRBV6-5	TRBJ2-2	CASSYTGANTGELFF	TGTGCCAGCAGTTATACAGGCGCGAACACCGGGGAGCTGTTTTTT
once	15	-	TRBV6-1	TRBJ1-1	CASVPAGGSNTEAFF	TGTGCCAGCGTCCCTGCGGGGGGATCGAACACTGAAGCTTTCTTT
-	17	TRBD1	TRBV5-8	TRBJ1-4	CASSFHRGQGTNEKLFF	TGTGCCAGCAGCTTTCACAGGGGACAAGGAACTAATGAAAAACTGTTTTTT
-	14	TRBD1	TRBV9	TRBJ2-7	CASSVYPDRDEQYF	TGTGCCAGCAGCGTCTACCCCGACAGGGACGAGCAGTACTTC
-	11	-	TRBV20-1	TRBJ2-5	CSARAGSAQYF	TGCAGTGCTAGAGCCGGGTCGGCCCAGTACTTC
-	14	TRBD1	TRBV28	TRBJ2-7	CASSLPGTGNEQYF	TGTGCCAGCAGTTTACCGGGGACAGGGAACGAGCAGTACTTC
-	16	TRBD1	TRBV28	TRBJ1-1	CASSYGTGGLGREAFF	TGTGCCAGCAGCTACGGGACAGGGGGCCTGGGACGTGAAGCTTTCTTT
-	17	TRBD2	TRBV5-1	TRBJ2-3	CASSRLAGGSITDTQYF	TGCGCCAGCAGCCGACTAGCGGGGGGATCGATCACAGATACGCAGTATTTT
few	15	-	TRBV9	TRBJ2-5	CASSVGSGIQETQYF	TGTGCCAGCAGCGTAGGGTCAGGGATCCAAGAGACCCAGTACTTC
-	14	TRBD2	TRBV7-2	TRBJ2-2	CASSPSGNTGELFF	TGTGCCAGCAGCCCTAGCGGTAACACCGGGGAGCTGTTTTTT
-	17	TRBD1	TRBV4-3	TRBJ1-2	CASSQVQGQEGNYGYTF	TGCGCCAGCAGCCAAGTTCAAGGACAGGAGGGTAACTATGGCTACACCTTC
few	15	TRBD2	TRBV7-3	TRBJ2-7	CASSLGAGGSYEQYF	TGTGCCAGCAGCTTAGGAGCGGGGGGCTCCTACGAGCAGTACTTC
-	14	TRBD2	TRBV28	TRBJ2-1	CASRVSGILNEQFF	TGTGCCAGCAGGGTTAGCGGGATCTTGAATGAGCAGTTCTTC
-	12	-	TRBV5-4	TRBJ1-5	CASSQYPGPQHF	TGTGCCAGCAGCCAATACCCCGGGCCCCAGCATTTT
-	14	TRBD2	TRBV18	TRBJ2-1	CASRIAGGRNEQFF	TGTGCCAGCCGAATAGCGGGAGGGCGCAATGAGCAGTTCTTC
-	16	TRBD2	TRBV5-1	TRBJ2-5	CASSLLAGGPVETQYF	TGCGCCAGCAGCCTCCTAGCGGGAGGGCCGGTAGAGACCCAGTACTTC
-	14	-	TRBV7-2	TRBJ2-5	CASREGRGQETQYF	TGTGCCAGCAGAGAAGGAAGGGGACAAGAGACCCAGTACTTC
-	14	-	TRBV28	TRBJ1-3	CASSLSSRGNTIYF	TGTGCCAGCAGTTTATCTTCCAGGGGAAACACCATATATTTT
-	14	TRBD1	TRBV18	TRBJ1-4	CASSAAGGYEKLFF	TGTGCCAGCTCGGCGGCAGGGGGGTATGAAAAACTGTTTTTT
-	13	TRBD1	TRBV18	TRBJ1-5	CASSPTRDSGQHF	TGTGCCAGCTCACCGACACGGGACAGTGGCCAGCATTTT
-	14	TRBD2	TRBV6-6	TRBJ2-7	CASSYGTSGYEQYF	TGTGCCAGCAGTTACGGGACTAGCGGCTACGAGCAGTACTTC
-	15	-	TRBV4-3	TRBJ1-4	CASSQGGTTNEKLFF	TGCGCCAGCAGCCAAGGAGGGACAACTAATGAAAAACTGTTTTTT
-	14	TRBD1	TRBV19	TRBJ1-1	CASSVLQGGTEAFF	TGTGCCAGTAGTGTCCTACAGGGGGGAACTGAAGCTTTCTTT
-	13	-	TRBV4-3	TRBJ2-3	CASSLAVADTQYF	TGCGCCAGCAGCCTCGCAGTGGCAGATACGCAGTATTTT
-	15	TRBD1	TRBV27	TRBJ2-6	CASSLQGAGANVLTF	TGTGCCAGCAGTTTGCAGGGGGCTGGGGCCAACGTCCTGACTTTC
-	15	-	TRBV4-2	TRBJ2-1	CASSQVAASNNEQFF	TGTGCCAGCAGCCAAGTGGCGGCTAGTAACAATGAGCAGTTCTTC